What follows is one TCR beta chain and its context. The data belong to a study of T cell repertoires in cytomegalovirus infection. For the study at large: Signatures in public TCR beta sequences pointed to both CMV infection and matching HLA type.

The CDR3 is 12 amino acids. Trimming pared 6 bases from V and 7 bases from J, leaving 15 bases between. Looked up from germline, CDR1 is SQVTM and CDR2 is ANQGSEA. TCRdb redid the calling of the reads with MiXCR, one entry per CDR3 protein. The sample includes roughly 300,000 distinct CDR3 sequences, approximately 9.5% of them seen just once. The TCR comes from a human donor in good health (CMV status not recorded). Some clones in this sample may be carry-over from other donors' samples. The chain couples TRBV29-1 to TRBJ1-2; maybe TRBD1 (5 bases). Material: PBMCs. CDR3 protein: CSVDSPLSGYTF. The CDR3 DNA is TGCAGCGTCGACAGCCCTCTTAGTGGCTACACCTTC. The variable domain in full, completed from reference TRBV29-1 and TRBJ1-2, reads SAVISQKPSRDICQRGTSLTIQCQVDSQVTMMFWYRQQPGQSLTLIATANQGSEATYESGFVIDKFPISRPNLTFSTLTVSNMSPEDSSIYLCSVDSPLSGYTFGSGTRLTVV.